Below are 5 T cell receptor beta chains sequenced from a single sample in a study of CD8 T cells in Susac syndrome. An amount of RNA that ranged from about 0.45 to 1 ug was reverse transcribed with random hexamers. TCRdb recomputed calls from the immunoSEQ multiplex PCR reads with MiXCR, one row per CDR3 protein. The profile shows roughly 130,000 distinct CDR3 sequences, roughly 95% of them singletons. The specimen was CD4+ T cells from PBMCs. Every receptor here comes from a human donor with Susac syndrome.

This CDR3 reads CASSLYYSGSSYEQYF. Written as DNA, the CDR3 is TGTGCCAGCAGTCTTTACTATAGCGGGAGCTCCTACGAGCAGTACTTC. J is TRBJ2-7 and V is TRBV27; 9 bases fit TRBD2. V gave up 5 bases and J gave up 0 bases; unmatched junction bases: 8. Germline V gene sequence: CDR1 MNHEY, CDR2 SMNVEV (reference sequence). The CDR3 is 16 residues long.

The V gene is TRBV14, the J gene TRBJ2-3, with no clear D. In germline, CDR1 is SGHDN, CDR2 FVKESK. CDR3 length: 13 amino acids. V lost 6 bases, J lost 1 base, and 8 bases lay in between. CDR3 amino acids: CASRIQGTDTQYF. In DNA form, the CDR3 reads TGTGCCAGCAGGATCCAGGGCACAGATACGCAGTATTTT. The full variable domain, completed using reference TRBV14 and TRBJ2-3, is EAGVTQFPSHSVIEKGQTVTLRCDPISGHDNLYWYRRVMGKEIKFLLHFVKESKQDESGMPNNRFLAERTGGTYSTLKVQPAELEDSGVYFCASRIQGTDTQYFGPGTRLTVL.

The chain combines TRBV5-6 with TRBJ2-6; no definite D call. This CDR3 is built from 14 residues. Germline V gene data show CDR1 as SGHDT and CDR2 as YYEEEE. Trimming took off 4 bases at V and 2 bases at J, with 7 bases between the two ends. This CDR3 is CASSDMPGANVLTF. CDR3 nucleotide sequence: TGTGCCAGCAGCGACATGCCTGGGGCCAACGTCCTGACTTTC.

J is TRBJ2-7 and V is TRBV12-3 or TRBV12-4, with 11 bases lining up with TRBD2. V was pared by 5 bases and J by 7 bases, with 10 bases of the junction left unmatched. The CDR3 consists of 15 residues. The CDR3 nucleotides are TGTGCCAGCAGTCTCCTTAGCGGGAGGGCGGGGGAGCAGTACTTC. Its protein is CASSLLSGRAGEQYF.

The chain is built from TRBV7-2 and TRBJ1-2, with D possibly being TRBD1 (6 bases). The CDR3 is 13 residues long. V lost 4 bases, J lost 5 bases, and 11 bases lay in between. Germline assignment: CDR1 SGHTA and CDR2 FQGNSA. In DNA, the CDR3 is TGTGCCAGCAGCTCCCGACAGGAGTATGGCTACACCTTC. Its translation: CASSSRQEYGYTF. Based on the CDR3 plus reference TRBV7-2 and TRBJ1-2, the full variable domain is GAGVSQSPSNKVTEKGKDVELRCDPISGHTALYWYRQSLGQGLEFLIYFQGNSAPDKSGLPSDRFSAERTGGSVSTLTIQRTQQEDSAVYLCASSSRQEYGYTFGSGTRLTVV.